This entry describes one T cell receptor beta chain. It lacks a known antigen. Per-base quality was not reported, and no clone a single base away is much larger than it. The entire amount of isolated RNA was reverse transcribed using the High Capacity cDNA Reverse Transcription Kit, so the sequenced TCRB transcripts were expressed ones. Deep immunoSEQ sequencing was applied to naive, central memory and regulatory T cell samples, giving an average of around 3.4 million total reads per sample. After sorted cells were lysed in RLT buffer, RNA was extracted with DNase-treated RNeasy Micro or Mini kits, with the choice depending on cell number. To prevent cross-contamination, every cell subset was processed on its own, while patient and healthy donor samples were processed together. Using the immunoSEQ multiplex PCR, TCRB sequences were amplified from cDNA into 87-bp fragments spanning the CDR3 region. Sequencing of the amplicons was performed on the Illumina HiSeq platform. The published analysis was carried out like this. PCR bias was corrected computationally using synthetic template baselines, and reads within Hamming distance 2 were collapsed, with unmergeable singletons discarded. Reads were aligned to IMGT to assign V, D and J genes, CDR3 length, and insertions or deletions at six rearrangement sites. Within each subset, clonotype counts were normalized to sorted cell number, and only after that were true diversity and Gini coefficients computed with the tcR R package. Repertoire sharing was quantified using the overlap coefficient calculated on TCRB nucleotide sequences. Held by TCRdb, this immuneACCESS table contains in-frame sequences only and omits some clones. Under half of the omission traces to an unresolved V gene where checked; the cause of the rest is unknown. V, J and clone size were drawn from that table, and D and trimming were deduced from the DNA. Recorded for this sample are about 150,000 clones; around 9.7% of them occurred a single time. The leading ten clones occupy roughly 0.72% of the sample.

Each donor gave one peripheral blood draw, averaging roughly 120 mL, which was collected into heparinised tubes. Using a panel that included CD45RO, CCR7, CD25, CD127, CD95 and CD27, naive, central memory, regulatory and stem cell-like memory CD4+ T cells were sorted on a BD FACSAria II. Purity was above 95% for every sorted population. PBMCs were isolated right away by Lymphoprep density gradient centrifugation and were stained directly, without culture. Samples were stained and sorted in pairs, with one healthy donor and one patient per experiment, so that batch effects were minimized. The entry originates in a study of beta chain features in type 1 diabetes (dated by TCRdb to about 2018). For the wider study: No differences in mean age, gender distribution, total cell number or subset yield were found between patients and healthy donors. A total of 100 million to 140 million sorted cells were examined across all samples, and the number of cells per subset was strongly correlated with RNA yield. The study compared the TCRB repertoires of sorted circulating CD4+ T cell subsets in recently diagnosed type 1 diabetes patients with those in matched healthy donors. Regulatory and stem cell-like memory subsets were isolated from only 8 patients and about eight healthy donors, whereas naive and central memory subsets came from all 28 donors. The full study reports these points: In all four CD4+ subsets, TCRB CDR3 length was moderately but significantly shorter in type 1 diabetes patients. Shorter templates might be favored by PCR, yet because patient and control samples were amplified and corrected together, any such skew would affect both groups equally. Sequencing cDNA rather than genomic DNA could over-represent highly expressing activated cells, although activation and CD3 levels did not differ between groups. At VDJ recombination sites, type 1 diabetes patients had fewer insertions and more deleted nucleotides, which implies abnormalities in thymic rearrangement. Naive, central memory and regulatory TCRB repertoires appeared to be more alike among patients than among healthy donors. Because the HLA sub-analyses included only small numbers of individuals, any influence of HLA type on TCRB rearrangement was left unresolved.

The CDR3 measures 16 amino acids from cysteine to phenylalanine. Only the CDR3 DNA stays, 48 bases, in frame from base 1. From the germline V gene, CDR1 is KGHSH and CDR2 is LQKENI. The germline V end is reduced by 3 bases and the J end by 5 bases; junction bases left unmatched: 9. Sequencing was performed on central memory CD4+ T cells from blood. The V and J segments used are TRBV18 and TRBJ2-7, with 11 bases in between that match TRBD2. The clonotype originates from a woman aged 25 to 39 with type 1 diabetes. The CDR3 region has the sequence CASSPLAGGNHHEQYF. Read as DNA, the sequence is TGTGCCAGCTCACCCCTAGCGGGAGGAAACCATCACGAGCAGTACTTC.